The 14 T cell receptor beta chains listed next were all sequenced from one sample in a study of identical twins. TCRdb fed the 5' RACE reads into MiXCR, producing one record per CDR3 protein. In the table there are around 1.7 million distinct CDR3 sequences, 32% of which are singletons. Sequenced: cord blood. Every receptor here comes from a newborn girl in good health.

This rearrangement joins TRBV4-1 to TRBJ2-1, with 7 bases matching TRBD2. The V and J ends lost 2 bases and 5 bases, in that order; junction bases with no gene match: 6. Germline V CDR1 and CDR2: MGHRA, YSYEKL. The CDR3 is 15 amino acids. The CDR3 protein is CASSQIGGRDNEQFF. DNA for the CDR3: TGCGCCAGCAGCCAAATCGGCGGGAGAGACAATGAGCAGTTCTTC.

In this sample, this clonotype turned up a few times. This chain links TRBV15 with TRBJ1-2, with D possibly matching TRBD1 (6 bases). The length of the CDR3 is 14 residues. The germline V gene encodes CDR1 LNHNV and CDR2 YYDKDF (reference sequence). Trimming took off 2 bases at V and 0 bases at J, with 7 bases between the two ends. Here the CDR3 reads CATSRRDTNYGYTF. Here the CDR3 DNA reads TGTGCCACCAGCAGACGGGACACTAACTATGGCTACACCTTC.

V usage is TRBV5-1 and J usage is TRBJ2-1, with D perhaps TRBD1 or TRBD2 (5 bases each). This CDR3 comprises 15 residues. Per the germline V gene, CDR1 is SGHRS and CDR2 is YFSETQ. Trimming shortened V by 2 bases and J by 2 bases, and 11 bases separated the two germline ends. The CDR3 protein is CASSFRGDAYNEQFF. CDR3 coding DNA: TGCGCCAGCAGCTTTAGAGGGGATGCCTACAATGAGCAGTTCTTC.

The J gene is TRBJ2-5, the V gene TRBV28; 11 positions agree with TRBD2. CDR1 and CDR2 (germline): MDHEN, SYDVKM. This CDR3 is built from 15 residues. V gave up 5 bases and J gave up 10 bases; unmatched junction bases: 12. In DNA form, the CDR3 reads TGTGCCAGCAGTATCTCGGTTGTAGCGGGAGGGAACCAGTACTTC. Translation: CASSISVVAGGNQYF.

V usage is TRBV4-1 and J usage is TRBJ1-1; 7 nucleotides agree with TRBD1. Germline trimming cut 0 bases from V and 1 base from J; bases unmatched to any gene: 14. This CDR3 spans 19 amino acids. Germline assignment: CDR1 MGHRA and CDR2 YSYEKL. CDR3 residues: CASSQDRRTGSQSNTEAFF. DNA of the CDR3: TGCGCCAGCAGCCAAGATCGACGGACAGGTTCTCAGTCGAACACTGAAGCTTTCTTT.

The V call is TRBV24-1, the J call TRBJ2-1, with D perhaps given as TRBD1 or TRBD2 (5 bases each). The CDR3 covers 15 residues. V gave up 4 bases and J gave up 4 bases, with 13 bases separating them. Germline values: CDR1 KGHDR, CDR2 SFDVKD. DNA for the CDR3: TGTGCCACCAGTGACTGGCCGGGGCGGTACAATGAGCAGTTCTTC. Amino acids: CATSDWPGRYNEQFF.

V gene TRBV27 combines with J gene TRBJ1-4, with D possibly matching TRBD1 (5 bases). CDR3 size: 16 residues. V was clipped by 0 bases and J by 8 bases, with 16 bases between them. Germline assignment: CDR1 MNHEY and CDR2 SMNVEV (reference sequence). The CDR3 loop is CASSLSSISGVEKLFF. CDR3 nucleotide sequence: TGTGCCAGCAGTTTATCTTCCATTTCGGGGGTAGAAAAACTGTTTTTT.

V is TRBV5-1 and J is TRBJ1-2; tentatively, D is TRBD1 (6 bases). CDR1 is SGHRS and CDR2 is YFSETQ in the germline V gene. This CDR3 comprises 14 residues. V lost 0 bases and J 4 bases, leaving 10 bases between the germline ends. The CDR3 nucleotides are TGCGCCAGCAGCTTGGCGGGGGGGCCCTATGGCTACACCTTC. It yields the protein CASSLAGGPYGYTF.

The chain couples TRBV27 to TRBJ2-7; 7 nucleotides line up with TRBD2. With V trimmed by 3 bases and J by 0 bases, 11 bases remained unmatched. The germline V gene has CDR1 MNHEY and CDR2 SMNVEV (reference sequence). The CDR3 runs 17 residues. The CDR3 nucleotides read TGTGCCAGCAGTTTCCTCCCCGGGACTACCAACTCCTACGAGCAGTACTTC. Translation: CASSFLPGTTNSYEQYF.

This chain links TRBV2 with TRBJ2-1; weak D call: TRBD1 (8 bases). The CDR3 has 13 amino acids. V dropped 8 bases and J dropped 8 bases, with 16 bases sitting between them. CDR1 is SNHLY and CDR2 is FYNNEI in the germline V gene. CDR3 DNA: TGTGCCAGCCGCCTACAGGGGGGGGATGAGCAGTTCTTC. This sequence encodes CASRLQGGDEQFF.

This clonotype was detected a few times. This chain connects TRBV5-4 to TRBJ2-1; 7 bases align to TRBD1. V shed 4 bases, J shed 4 bases, and the junction held 8 bases outside the gene matches. The CDR3 is 15 residues long. Germline CDR1 reads SGHNT; CDR2 reads YYREEE (reference sequence). The CDR3 reads CASSPPGTVYNEQFF. In DNA, the CDR3 is TGTGCCAGCAGCCCTCCGGGGACAGTATACAATGAGCAGTTCTTC.

V is TRBV6-6 and J is TRBJ1-5, with D perhaps matching TRBD1 (5 bases). Germline V gene data show CDR1 as MNHNY and CDR2 as SVGAGI (reference sequence). V lost 4 bases and J lost 6, with 22 bases in between. This CDR3 has 17 amino acids. The CDR3 nucleotides read TGTGCCAGCAGTTCTCGGGGGAATGGTAGGGGAAGTCAGCCCCAGCATTTT. This translates into CASSSRGNGRGSQPQHF.

This clonotype was counted many times. This chain links TRBV12-3 or TRBV12-4 with TRBJ2-3; D is possibly TRBD2 (7 bases). V was cut by 6 bases and J by 9 bases, with 13 bases left in between. The CDR3 length is 12 residues. The CDR3 region is CASSLRGGTQYF. The CDR3 DNA follows: TGTGCCAGCAGCCTTAGGGGGGGGACGCAGTATTTT.

The chain carries TRBV4-1 and TRBJ2-1; D unclear. V gave up 5 bases and J gave up 7 bases, with 18 bases separating them. This CDR3 has 15 amino acids. CDR1 and CDR2 from the germline V gene are MGHRA and YSYEKL. Here the CDR3 DNA reads TGCGCCAGCAGCTACTCCAGCGAGGTGGGAAATGAGCAGTTCTTC. Encoded protein: CASSYSSEVGNEQFF.